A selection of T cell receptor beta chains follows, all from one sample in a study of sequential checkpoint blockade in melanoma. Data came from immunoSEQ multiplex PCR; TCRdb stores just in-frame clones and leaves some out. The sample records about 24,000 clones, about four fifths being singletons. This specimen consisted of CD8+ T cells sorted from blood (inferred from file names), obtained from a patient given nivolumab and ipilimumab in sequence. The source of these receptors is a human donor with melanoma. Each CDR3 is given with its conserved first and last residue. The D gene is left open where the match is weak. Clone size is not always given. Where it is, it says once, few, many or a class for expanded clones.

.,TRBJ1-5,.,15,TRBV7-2,CASSPYGLGNQPQHF,TGTGCCAGCAGCCCCTACGGACTGGGCAATCAGCCCCAGCATTTT
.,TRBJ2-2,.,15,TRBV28,CASSRPEGAAGELFF,TGTGCCAGCAGCCGACCGGAGGGGGCAGCCGGGGAGCTGTTTTTT
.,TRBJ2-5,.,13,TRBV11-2,CASVLNRGETQYF,TGTGCCAGCGTCCTAAATCGGGGGGAGACCCAGTACTTC
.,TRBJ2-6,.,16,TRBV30,CAWRGQGLSGANVLTF,TGTGCCTGGAGGGGGCAGGGCCTCTCTGGGGCCAACGTCCTGACTTTC
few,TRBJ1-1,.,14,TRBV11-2,CASSQRGERPEAFF,TGTGCCAGCAGCCAGCGGGGGGAAAGGCCTGAAGCTTTCTTT
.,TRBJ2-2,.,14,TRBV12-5,CASGLGTLSGELFF,TGTGCTAGTGGTTTGGGGACTCTGTCCGGGGAGCTGTTTTTT
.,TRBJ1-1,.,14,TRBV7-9,CASSLAPRNTEAFF,TGTGCCAGCAGCTTAGCCCCCAGGAACACTGAAGCTTTCTTT
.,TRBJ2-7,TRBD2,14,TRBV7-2,CASSFQRGPYEQYF,TGTGCCAGCAGCTTTCAGCGGGGCCCCTACGAGCAGTACTTC
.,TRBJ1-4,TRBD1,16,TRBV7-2,CASSLAPSSGQEKLFF,TGTGCCAGCAGCTTAGCGCCCTCATCGGGACAGGAAAAACTGTTTTTT
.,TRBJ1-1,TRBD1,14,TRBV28,CASTRQGAKTEAFF,TGTGCCAGCACTAGACAGGGGGCGAAAACTGAAGCTTTCTTT
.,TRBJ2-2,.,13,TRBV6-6,CASSYGGAGELFF,TGTGCCAGCAGTTACGGAGGGGCCGGGGAGCTGTTTTTT
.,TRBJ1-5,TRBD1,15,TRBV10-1,CASSPTGNGNQPQHF,TGCGCCAGCAGCCCGACAGGGAACGGCAATCAGCCCCAGCATTTT
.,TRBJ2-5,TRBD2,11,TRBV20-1,CSTSGQETQYF,TGCAGTACTAGCGGGCAAGAGACCCAGTACTTC
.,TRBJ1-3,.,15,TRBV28,CASSSGTTTGNTIYF,TGTGCCAGCAGCTCCGGGACAACTACTGGAAACACCATATATTTT
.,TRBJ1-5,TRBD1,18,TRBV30,CAWSVRDRGLNSNQPQHF,TGTGCCTGGAGTGTCCGGGACAGGGGGCTCAATAGCAATCAGCCCCAGCATTTT
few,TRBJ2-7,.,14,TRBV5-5,CASSLVGSNYEQYF,TGTGCCAGCAGCTTGGTCGGGAGCAACTACGAGCAGTACTTC
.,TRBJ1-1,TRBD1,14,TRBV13,CASSFDRESTEAFF,TGTGCCAGCAGCTTCGACAGGGAGTCCACTGAAGCTTTCTTT
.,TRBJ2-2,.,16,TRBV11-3,CASSLGGHLHTGELFF,TGTGCCAGCAGCTTAGGGGGACACCTTCACACCGGGGAGCTGTTTTTT
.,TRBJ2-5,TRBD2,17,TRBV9,CASSVASGRAGQETQYF,TGTGCCAGCAGCGTAGCTAGCGGGAGGGCCGGGCAAGAGACCCAGTACTTC
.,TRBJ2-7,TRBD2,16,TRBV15,CATSRENSGSFDEQYF,TGTGCCACCAGCAGAGAGAACAGCGGGAGTTTCGACGAGCAGTACTTC
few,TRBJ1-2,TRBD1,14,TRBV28,CASIPGGANYGYTF,TGTGCCAGCATCCCAGGGGGAGCTAACTATGGCTACACCTTC
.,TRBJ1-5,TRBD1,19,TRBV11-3,CASSLSQGGGTLSNQPQHF,TGTGCCAGCAGCTTATCCCAAGGGGGCGGGACACTTAGCAATCAGCCCCAGCATTTT